This record concerns one T cell receptor beta chain sequence. The antigen remains unidentified. Trimming cost V 1 base and J 6 bases, with 10 bases left between them. The CDR3 runs 14 residues. CDR1 SNHLY and CDR2 FYNNEI come from the germline V gene. Among the patients, aged 18 to 65, hyperthyroidism was newly diagnosed and had lasted under 2 months. The entry originates in a study of T cells in Graves' hyperthyroidism and ophthalmopathy. Study-wide results and limits: Peripheral blood also featured most of the thyroid clonotypes expanded above 0.001. Stable hyperthyroidism and ophthalmopathy were separated using 13 V-J signatures.

RNA transcripts gave rise to amplified TCR beta CDR3 regions. With the HTBI primer set, the TCR CDR3 went through a first round of RT-PCR. TCRdb re-called the multiplex PCR reads with MiXCR, one entry per CDR3 protein. The table records fewer than 550,000 distinct CDR3 sequences, 15% to 18% of them present only once. Sequencing used blood. The chain carries TRBV2 and TRBJ1-5; weak D call: TRBD1 (6 bases). The clonotype comes from a woman aged 18-29 years with Graves' hyperthyroidism. The CDR3 protein is CASSEVRGVQPQHF. CDR3 nucleotides: TGTGCCAGCAGTGAAGTCAGGGGCGTTCAGCCCCAGCATTTT.